These 27 T cell receptor beta chains originate from one sample sequenced in a study of T cells in Graves' hyperthyroidism and ophthalmopathy. Researchers amplified the TCR beta CDR3 regions from RNA transcripts. First-round RT-PCR with HTBI primers amplified the TCR CDR3 region. TCRdb re-called the multiplex PCR reads with MiXCR, one entry per CDR3 protein. The data contain about 280,000 distinct CDR3 sequences, less than 30% of them singletons. Sequencing was carried out using blood. All receptors derive from a man aged 35 to 55 with Graves' hyperthyroidism that later progressed to Graves' ophthalmopathy.

The chain is built from TRBV6-2 or TRBV6-3 and TRBJ2-7, with 7 bases that match TRBD1. The V and J ends lost 6 bases and 7 bases, in that order; junction bases with no gene match: 15. This CDR3 is built from 15 residues. From germline, CDR1 is MNHEY and CDR2 SVGEGT. The CDR3 is CASRETGTVIGEQYF. CDR3 in DNA: TGTGCCAGCAGAGAAACCGGGACAGTGATCGGGGAGCAGTACTTC.

The chain has TRBV15 and TRBJ1-5; D not certain. The V gene's germline CDR1 is LNHNV and CDR2 YYDKDF (reference sequence). The CDR3 is 15 amino acids. Trimming cost V 0 bases and J 4 bases, with 10 bases left between them. As DNA, the CDR3 is TGTGCCACCAGCAGAGATCGACTCGTGAATCAGCCCCAGCATTTT. The encoded protein is CATSRDRLVNQPQHF.

V usage is TRBV6-1 and J usage is TRBJ2-7; possibly TRBD1 for D (5 bases). CDR1 is MNHNS, CDR2 SASEGT, per germline. This CDR3 has 12 residues. V shed 5 bases and J shed 3 bases, with 8 bases lying between them. CDR3 amino acids: CASSRQHYEQYF. The DNA of the CDR3 is TGTGCCAGCAGTAGACAGCACTACGAGCAGTACTTC.

This clonotype came up a few times. The rearrangement joins TRBV12-3 or TRBV12-4 to TRBJ1-5; the match to TRBD1 covers 9 bases. This CDR3 has 16 residues. V lost 3 bases to trimming and J lost 1 base; unmatched junction nucleotides: 4. CDR3: CASSLGTGLSNQPQHF. The CDR3 DNA follows: TGTGCCAGCAGTTTGGGGACAGGGTTAAGCAATCAGCCCCAGCATTTT.

CDR3 nucleotides: TGTGCCAGCAGTGAAGCCGGGACACGTGGAACCCAGTACTTC. Protein sequence: CASSEAGTRGTQYF. The chain links TRBV6-1 to TRBJ2-5, with D possibly being TRBD1 (6 bases). Trimming cost V 0 bases and J 8 bases, with 13 bases left between them. The CDR3 is made up of 14 amino acids. CDR1 is MNHNS and CDR2 is SASEGT in the germline V gene.

This clonotype was observed at least ten times. The chain uses TRBV11-2 and TRBJ1-6; D perhaps matches TRBD1 (5 bases). Germline V gene sequence: CDR1 SGHAT, CDR2 FQNNGV. This CDR3 has 16 residues. V lost 2 bases and J lost 3, with 11 bases in between. CDR3 sequence: CASSLRQPSYNSPLHF. For the CDR3, the DNA is TGTGCCAGCAGCTTAAGACAGCCAAGCTATAATTCACCCCTCCACTTT.

The table lists this clonotype with many counts. J is TRBJ2-7 and V is TRBV28; D unresolved. CDR1 MDHEN and CDR2 SYDVKM come from the germline V gene. The CDR3 spans 12 residues. Trimming left V 1 base short and J 5 bases short, with 6 bases between. CDR3 in DNA: TGTGCCAGCAGTTTATTCCTTAACGAGCAGTACTTC. Residues: CASSLFLNEQYF. The variable domain in full, completed from reference TRBV28 and TRBJ2-7, reads DVKVTQSSRYLVKRTGEKVFLECVQDMDHENMFWYRQDPGLGLRLIYFSYDVKMKEKGDIPEGYSVSREKKERFSLILESASTNQTSMYLCASSLFLNEQYFGPGTRLTVT.

This clonotype has at least ten counts. One junction end disagrees with the germline gene, perhaps due to a read error. The rearrangement joins TRBV12-3 or TRBV12-4 to TRBJ1-5; D is uncertain. CDR3 length: 14 residues. CDR3 protein: CAGRKPGVNQPQHF. The CDR3 DNA sequence: TGTGCCGGCAGAAAACCAGGAGTCAATCAGCCCCAGCATTTT.

Ten or more counts support this clonotype. The chain carries TRBV4-1 and TRBJ2-7; no reliable D call. The CDR3 loop spans 15 amino acids. CDR1 and CDR2 from the germline V gene are MGHRA and YSYEKL. The V and J ends lost 1 base and 0 bases respectively, with 10 bases between them. CDR3 loop: CASSQALQSSYEQYF. Here the CDR3 DNA reads TGCGCCAGCAGCCAAGCGTTACAGAGCTCCTACGAGCAGTACTTC.

V is TRBV12-3 or TRBV12-4 and J is TRBJ2-5; perhaps TRBD2 as D (5 bases). The V gene lost 1 base and the J gene lost 4 bases, with 13 bases spanning the gap. The CDR3 runs 15 residues. CDR3: CASSLVGPGRETQYF. The CDR3 nucleotides read TGTGCCAGCAGTTTAGTTGGGCCTGGGAGAGAGACCCAGTACTTC.

In this sample, this clonotype turned up many times. V is TRBV6-1 and J is TRBJ1-6; possible D gene TRBD1, 5 bases. Germline values: CDR1 MNHNS, CDR2 SASEGT. Trimming pared 7 bases from V and 7 bases from J, leaving 8 bases between. CDR3 length equals 12 residues. The CDR3 nucleotides are TGTGCCAGCACAGGGTCAAATTCACCCCTCCACTTT. Amino acids: CASTGSNSPLHF.

This clonotype occurred many times. This chain joins TRBV7-8 and TRBJ2-5, with 9 bases that match TRBD2. The CDR3 extends over 19 amino acids. The V and J ends lost 5 bases and 5 bases, in that order; junction bases with no gene match: 21. The germline CDR1 and CDR2 sequences are SGHVS and FQNEAQ. The CDR3 DNA follows: TGTGCCAGCAGCCGAGGGACAGCCAAATTAGCGGGAGCCCGGGAGACCCAGTACTTC. Translation: CASSRGTAKLAGARETQYF.

This clonotype was recorded many times. The chain is built from TRBV11-2 and TRBJ1-5, with D unclear. The germline V and J ends were trimmed by 3 bases and 2 bases, with 11 bases remaining between them. CDR3 length: 15 amino acids. The germline gives CDR1 SGHAT, CDR2 FQNNGV. This chain's CDR3 is CASSFEGTGNQPQHF. CDR3 DNA sequence: TGTGCCAGCAGCTTCGAAGGAACTGGCAATCAGCCCCAGCATTTT.

This clonotype was detected many times. DNA of the CDR3: TGTGCCAGCAGCAAAATGGGGGGACAACACTATGGCTACACCTTC. It codes for CASSKMGGQHYGYTF. The chain links TRBV6-5 to TRBJ1-2, with D tentatively TRBD1 (6 bases). The ends were cut back, 6 bases at V and 3 bases at J, with 17 bases in the middle. This CDR3 spans 15 amino acids. Germline CDR1 reads MNHEY; CDR2 reads SVGAGI.

The sample holds a few counts of this clonotype. The chain links TRBV20-1 to TRBJ2-5; D is tentatively TRBD1 or TRBD2 (6 bases each). The CDR3 sequence is 18 residues long. Germline loops: CDR1 DFQATT, CDR2 SNEGSKA (reference sequence). Between the trimmed V and J ends, which lost 0 bases and 4 bases, there was a span of 24 bases. Written as DNA, the CDR3 is TGCAGTGCTAGAGATCAGGGGACTCCGGGAGTGATTGGAGAGACCCAGTACTTC. Amino acids: CSARDQGTPGVIGETQYF.

This clonotype was counted many times. This CDR3 is CASSYGRVSGPLHF. DNA for the CDR3: TGTGCCAGCAGTTACGGGAGGGTCTCGGGTCCCCTCCACTTT. The gene calls are TRBV6-5 and TRBJ1-6, with D unresolved. Germline lookup yields CDR1 MNHEY and CDR2 SVGAGI. This CDR3 has 14 residues. V lost 2 bases, J lost 13 bases, and 15 bases lay in between.

This clonotype was seen many times. The chain uses TRBV11-2 and TRBJ2-5, with a possible D match to TRBD1 (5 bases). The CDR3 has 16 amino acids. V shed 6 bases and J shed 0 bases, with 17 bases lying between them. CDR1 and CDR2 (germline): SGHAT, FQNNGV. In nucleotides, the CDR3 is TGTGCCAGCAGGCTTGCAGGCTCAGGGTACCAAGAGACCCAGTACTTC. Amino acids: CASRLAGSGYQETQYF.

This clonotype was seen ten or more times. The junction departs from germline at one end; a sequencing error may be responsible. The V gene is TRBV12-3 or TRBV12-4, the J gene TRBJ2-5; the D gene is possibly TRBD2 (5 bases). This CDR3 contains 13 residues. CDR3 DNA sequence: TGTGCCAGCAGCCTAGCCTACCAAGAGGCCCAGTACTTC. Translating gives CASSLAYQEAQYF.

The genes are TRBV15 and TRBJ2-5; the D is unclear. Germline V gene data show CDR1 as LNHNV and CDR2 as YYDKDF (reference sequence). CDR3 length equals 14 residues. With 1 base removed from V and 1 base from J, the gap between germline ends came to 7 bases. The CDR3 protein is CATSRVVSQETQYF. The DNA for the CDR3 is TGTGCCACCAGCAGAGTCGTTAGCCAAGAGACCCAGTACTTC. Together with reference TRBV15 and TRBJ2-5, the CDR3 gives the full variable domain: DAMVIQNPRYQVTQFGKPVTLSCSQTLNHNVMYWYQQKSSQAPKLLFHYYDKDFNNEADTPDNFQSRRPNTSFCFLDIRSPGLGDTAMYLCATSRVVSQETQYFGPGTRLLVL.

This clonotype has just a few counts. The V gene is TRBV6-5, the J gene TRBJ2-5; no definite D call. The V gene's germline CDR1 is MNHEY and CDR2 SVGAGI. V gave up 2 bases and J gave up 1 base, with 8 bases separating them. The CDR3 has 14 residues. The CDR3 nucleotides read TGTGCCAGCAGTTACGGCAGGAGCCAAGAGACCCAGTACTTC. As protein: CASSYGRSQETQYF.

This clonotype has a count of ten or more. V is TRBV5-1 and J is TRBJ2-2; no definite D call. Trimming took off 0 bases at V and 1 base at J, with 7 bases between the two ends. From germline, CDR1 is SGHRS and CDR2 YFSETQ. The CDR3 length is 15 residues. DNA of the CDR3: TGCGCCAGCAGCTTGGGTGGGGTGAACACCGGGGAGCTGTTTTTT. Its protein is CASSLGGVNTGELFF.

The rearrangement uses TRBV5-6 and TRBJ1-1; TRBD1 might be the D (5 bases). This CDR3 comprises 15 residues. Germline CDR1 is SGHDT and CDR2 is YYEEEE. V was shortened by 1 base and J by 1 base, with 11 bases between the two germline ends. CDR3 DNA sequence: TGTGCCAGCAGCTTGAATGGGGGGTCGAACACTGAAGCTTTCTTT. This sequence encodes CASSLNGGSNTEAFF. Using reference TRBV5-6 and TRBJ1-1 for the parts outside the CDR3, the full variable domain is DAGVTQSPTHLIKTRGQQVTLRCSPKSGHDTVSWYQQALGQGPQFIFQYYEEEERQRGNFPDRFSGHQFPNYSSELNVNALLLGDSALYLCASSLNGGSNTEAFFGQGTRLTVV.

This clonotype has at least ten counts. The chain carries TRBV15 and TRBJ1-5; the D gene is possibly TRBD1 (6 bases). The CDR3 runs 13 residues. Germline V gene data show CDR1 as LNHNV and CDR2 as YYDKDF (reference sequence). V was trimmed by 4 bases and J by 7 bases, leaving 11 bases between them. This CDR3 reads CATSIRGGQPQHF. Written as DNA, the CDR3 is TGTGCCACCAGCATAAGGGGGGGACAGCCCCAGCATTTT.

At least ten counts were recorded for this clonotype. The chain uses TRBV24-1 and TRBJ1-3, with D unclear. Germline V lookup: CDR1 KGHDR, CDR2 SFDVKD. The CDR3 has 15 amino acids. V lost 3 bases to trimming and J lost 0 bases, with 8 bases between them. CDR3 region: CATSDSRSSGNTIYF. CDR3 sequence (DNA): TGTGCCACCAGTGATAGCAGGAGCTCTGGAAACACCATATATTTT.

The chain employs TRBV6-1 and TRBJ1-1; the D gene is possibly TRBD1 (5 bases). Germline V gene sequence: CDR1 MNHNS, CDR2 SASEGT. The V end was cut by 7 bases, the J end by 0 bases, with 12 bases between. The CDR3 extends over 14 amino acids. The CDR3 here is CASTSRGLNTEAFF. As DNA, the CDR3 is TGTGCCAGCACGAGTAGGGGCTTGAACACTGAAGCTTTCTTT.

The sample holds many counts of this clonotype. The V and J genes are TRBV5-1 and TRBJ2-7, with 10 bases that match TRBD2. The junction had 3 bases not matched to a gene; V was cut back by 6 bases and J by 3 bases. The CDR3 runs to 13 residues. CDR1 SGHRS and CDR2 YFSETQ come from the germline V gene. CDR3 sequence (DNA): TGCGCCAGCAACTTAGCGGGAGGCTACGAGCAGTACTTC. Protein sequence: CASNLAGGYEQYF.

This clonotype appeared many times. This sequence joins TRBV28 and TRBJ2-2; TRBD1 might be the D (6 bases). The CDR3 loop spans 16 amino acids. Germline assignment: CDR1 MDHEN and CDR2 SYDVKM. Trimming removed 3 bases from V and 3 bases from J, with 14 bases in between. CDR3 sequence: CASSFPPRGYTGELFF. DNA for the CDR3: TGTGCCAGCAGTTTTCCGCCGAGGGGGTACACCGGGGAGCTGTTTTTT.